Sequencing of this T cell receptor beta chain was carried out in a study of blood T cell repertoires in COVID-19. The CDR3 sequence is 13 residues long. The ends were cut back, 2 bases at V and 3 bases at J, with 7 bases in the middle. Germline values: CDR1 WNHNN, CDR2 SYGVQD (reference sequence). Sequenced by immunoSEQ multiplex PCR; TCRdb stores in-frame clones only, minus some. The sample records over 90,000 clones, about nine tenths being singletons. The TCR comes from a man aged 50 or older with acute or convalescent COVID-19. Sequencing used peripheral blood. This sequence joins TRBV10-1 and TRBJ1-2; the D gene is possibly TRBD1 (5 bases). CDR3 region: CASSERRDYGYTF. In nucleotides, the CDR3 is TGCGCCAGCAGTGAGCGCAGGGACTATGGCTACACCTTC.